This is a list of T cell receptor beta chains from one sample in a study of CD8 T cells in ankylosing spondylitis. TCRdb called the 5' RACE reads again in MiXCR, with one record for every CDR3 protein. The table records about 130,000 distinct CDR3 sequences, around 7% of them present only once. Sequencing used blood, either unsorted or a sorted T cell fraction (not recorded which). The receptors stem from a male donor with ankylosing spondylitis or in good health (not recorded which). CDR3s include the opening cysteine and the closing phenylalanine or tryptophan. The D gene is left open where the match is weak. Clone size, where shown, is once, few, many, or a class for clones that have expanded.

J gene: TRBJ1-1
V gene: TRBV3-1
clone size: few
D gene: NA
CDR3 DNA: TGTGCCAGCAGCCAAGAAGTAAGGGTGAACCCTGAAGCTTTCTTT
CDR3 protein: CASSQEVRVNPEAFF

J gene: TRBJ1-2
V gene: TRBV5-1
clone size: many
D gene: NA
CDR3 DNA: TGCGCCAGCAGACCGGCGGGGTCCGGTGGCTACACCTTC
CDR3 protein: CASRPAGSGGYTF

J gene: TRBJ1-1
V gene: TRBV7-3
clone size: many
D gene: NA
CDR3 DNA: TGTGCCAGCAGCCTTGGGTCTGAAGCTTTCTTT
CDR3 protein: CASSLGSEAFF

J gene: TRBJ1-6
V gene: TRBV5-1
clone size: many
D gene: NA
CDR3 DNA: TGCGCCAGCAGCTTGGAAGGGGGGTCCTATAATTCACCCCTCCACTTT
CDR3 protein: CASSLEGGSYNSPLHF

J gene: TRBJ2-7
V gene: TRBV29-1
clone size: many
D gene: TRBD2
CDR3 DNA: TGCAGCGTTGAACGGTCTAGCGGGATCGACGAGCAGTACTTC
CDR3 protein: CSVERSSGIDEQYF

J gene: TRBJ2-6
V gene: TRBV10-3
clone size: many
D gene: NA
CDR3 DNA: TGTGCCATCAGTGCCGGGGAACTCCTCTCTGGGGCCAACGTCCTGACTTTC
CDR3 protein: CAISAGELLSGANVLTF

J gene: TRBJ2-3
V gene: TRBV5-5
clone size: many
D gene: NA
CDR3 DNA: TGTGCCAGCAGTCGTCTTACCCCCGGTACGCAGTATTTT
CDR3 protein: CASSRLTPGTQYF

J gene: TRBJ2-5
V gene: TRBV5-6
clone size: many
D gene: NA
CDR3 DNA: TGTGCCAGCAGCTTATTACAGGGCGGATCCCAAGAGACCCAGTACTTC
CDR3 protein: CASSLLQGGSQETQYF

J gene: TRBJ2-5
V gene: TRBV30
clone size: many
D gene: NA
CDR3 DNA: TGTGCCTGTACCCAAAAAGAGACCCAGTACTTC
CDR3 protein: CACTQKETQYF

J gene: TRBJ2-1
V gene: TRBV7-3
clone size: many
D gene: TRBD2
CDR3 DNA: TGTGCCAGCAGCTTAGGTAGCGGGAGTAACAATGAGCAGTTCTTC
CDR3 protein: CASSLGSGSNNEQFF

J gene: TRBJ2-6
V gene: TRBV6-2/TRBV6-3
clone size: NA
D gene: NA
CDR3 DNA: TGTGCCAGCAGAGGGACGGCTTCTGGGGCCAACGTCCTGACTTTC
CDR3 protein: CASRGTASGANVLTF

J gene: TRBJ2-4
V gene: TRBV20-1
clone size: many
D gene: NA
CDR3 DNA: TGCAGTGCTAGTAAGGCGGGCCTAGCCAAAAACATTCAGTACTTC
CDR3 protein: CSASKAGLAKNIQYF

J gene: TRBJ1-2
V gene: TRBV5-5
clone size: NA
D gene: NA
CDR3 DNA: TGTGCCAGCAGCTTTTCGGGGGGGAACTATGGCTACACCTTC
CDR3 protein: CASSFSGGNYGYTF

J gene: TRBJ1-2
V gene: TRBV9
clone size: many
D gene: NA
CDR3 DNA: TGTGCCAGCAGCGTGGGCGGGCAAGGTGGCTACACCTTC
CDR3 protein: CASSVGGQGGYTF

J gene: TRBJ1-3
V gene: TRBV5-1
clone size: NA
D gene: NA
CDR3 DNA: TGCGCCAGCAGCCCGGGGACTGGTGGAAACACCATATATTTT
CDR3 protein: CASSPGTGGNTIYF

J gene: TRBJ1-3
V gene: TRBV5-1
clone size: many
D gene: NA
CDR3 DNA: TGCGCCAGCAGCGGGTCACCTGGAAACACCATATATTTT
CDR3 protein: CASSGSPGNTIYF

J gene: TRBJ2-5
V gene: TRBV7-6
clone size: many
D gene: NA
CDR3 DNA: TGTGCCAGCAGCTTAGTACAGAGAGAGACCCAGTACTTC
CDR3 protein: CASSLVQRETQYF

J gene: TRBJ2-2
V gene: TRBV5-1
clone size: many
D gene: NA
CDR3 DNA: TGCGCCAGCAGCTCCCCCGACAGAAACCAGGCCGGGGAGCTGTTTTTT
CDR3 protein: CASSSPDRNQAGELFF

J gene: TRBJ2-1
V gene: TRBV7-9
clone size: many
D gene: TRBD2
CDR3 DNA: TGTGCCAGCAGCAGAAGACTAGCGGGTGATGATGAGCAGTTCTTC
CDR3 protein: CASSRRLAGDDEQFF

J gene: TRBJ2-1
V gene: TRBV5-1
clone size: many
D gene: TRBD2
CDR3 DNA: TGCGCCAGCAGCTTGGTGGCGGGGGGCTCCTACAATGAGCAGTTCTTC
CDR3 protein: CASSLVAGGSYNEQFF

J gene: TRBJ1-5
V gene: TRBV4-1
clone size: many
D gene: TRBD1
CDR3 DNA: TGCGCCAGCAGCCAAGATGGAGACAGGGGTAAGCAGCCCCAGCATTTT
CDR3 protein: CASSQDGDRGKQPQHF

J gene: TRBJ1-1
V gene: TRBV15
clone size: many
D gene: NA
CDR3 DNA: TGTGCCACCAGCACCCTGACAGAAGTTGGGGAAATGAACACTGAAGCTTTCTTT
CDR3 protein: CATSTLTEVGEMNTEAFF

J gene: TRBJ1-2
V gene: TRBV5-1
clone size: many
D gene: TRBD1
CDR3 DNA: TGCGCCAGCAGCTGGACTGATACAGGGGGCGTTATCTATGGCTACACCTTC
CDR3 protein: CASSWTDTGGVIYGYTF

J gene: TRBJ2-3
V gene: TRBV20-1
clone size: many
D gene: TRBD2
CDR3 DNA: TGCAGTGAACTAGCGAAGAGCACAGATACGCAGTATTTT
CDR3 protein: CSELAKSTDTQYF

J gene: TRBJ1-2
V gene: TRBV10-3
clone size: many
D gene: NA
CDR3 DNA: TGTGCCATCAGTGATCCGGGCCAGGGAGGGACTGGCTACACCTTC
CDR3 protein: CAISDPGQGGTGYTF

J gene: TRBJ2-1
V gene: TRBV20-1
clone size: many
D gene: TRBD2
CDR3 DNA: TGCAGTGCTAGAGCTCCCCGACTAGCGGGGTACAATGAGCAGTTCTTC
CDR3 protein: CSARAPRLAGYNEQFF

J gene: TRBJ2-1
V gene: TRBV7-3
clone size: many
D gene: NA
CDR3 DNA: TGTGCCAGCAGCTTAATCAATAGCGTCAACAATGAGCAGTTCTTC
CDR3 protein: CASSLINSVNNEQFF

J gene: TRBJ2-4
V gene: TRBV24-1
clone size: many
D gene: NA
CDR3 DNA: TGTGCCACCAGGGGCACGATAAACATTCAGTACTTC
CDR3 protein: CATRGTINIQYF

J gene: TRBJ2-5
V gene: TRBV5-1
clone size: many
D gene: TRBD2
CDR3 DNA: TGCGCCAGCAGCTTGGTGGTAGCGGGGGGGCAAGAGACCCAGTACTTC
CDR3 protein: CASSLVVAGGQETQYF

J gene: TRBJ2-5
V gene: TRBV7-9
clone size: NA
D gene: NA
CDR3 DNA: TGTGCCAGCAGCCCCGGGACCATTCAAGAGACCCAGTACTTC
CDR3 protein: CASSPGTIQETQYF